This TCR beta chain was recorded in a study of radiotherapy plus CTLA-4 blockade in lung cancer. Profiled with immunoSEQ multiplex PCR; TCRdb holds only in-frame clones, not every one. The sample includes under 95,000 clones, over 70% of them seen just once. Germline V gene sequence: CDR1 LNHDA, CDR2 SQIVND (reference sequence). The CDR3 is 14 residues long. The J segment lost 6 bases and the V segment lost 4 bases, leaving 3 bases of the junction unmatched. The chain carries TRBV19 and TRBJ1-6; 7 bases map to TRBD1. The receptor comes from a human donor with non-small cell lung cancer whose response to radiotherapy plus ipilimumab could not be evaluated. Some clones in this sample may be carry-over from other donors' samples. The source was peripheral blood, collected from a patient treated with radiotherapy plus ipilimumab. CDR3: CASSTTGSNSPLHF. The CDR3 bases are TGTGCCAGTAGTACGACAGGGTCTAATTCACCCCTCCACTTT.